The 4 T cell receptor beta chains below all came from one sample that was sequenced in a study of cytomegalovirus exposure and HLA in healthy donors. The PCR had 60 Vbeta and 13 Jbeta primers. Here immunoSEQ multiplex PCR was the method, and the copy in TCRdb shows in-frame clones only, minus some. The sample records some 130,000 clones, approximately 80% being singletons. The sample comprised PBMCs. All receptors come from a man aged 25-40 years in good health and CMV-seronegative.

Only one count was recorded for this clone. The rearrangement uses TRBV5-1 and TRBJ2-3; tentatively, D is TRBD2 (5 bases). V gave up 2 bases and J gave up 2 bases, with 12 bases separating them. The CDR3 runs 15 residues. Looked up from germline, CDR1 is SGHRS and CDR2 is YFSETQ. CDR3 sequence (DNA): TGCGCCAGCAGCTTAATCGGGGAACACACAGATACGCAGTATTTT. Its translation: CASSLIGEHTDTQYF.

The DNA of the CDR3 is TGTGCCAGCAGCTTGGGGGGGACTGACAATGAGCAGTTCTTC. It is translated as CASSLGGTDNEQFF. The chain uses TRBV5-4 and TRBJ2-1, with TRBD2 as a possible D gene (6 bases). Trimming took 0 bases from V and 5 from J, leaving 9 bases between them. From germline, CDR1 is SGHNT and CDR2 YYREEE (reference sequence). This CDR3 has 14 amino acids.

This clone appeared a single time. The genes are TRBV7-7 and TRBJ1-6, with 8 bases fitting TRBD1. This CDR3 comprises 17 residues. Germline CDR1 reads SSHAT; CDR2 reads FNYEAQ (reference sequence). Trimming removed 5 bases from V and 6 bases from J; junction bases left unmatched: 12. The CDR3 DNA is TGTGCCAGCAGCGTAGGATGGGACAGGAAAGGTAATTCACCCCTCCACTTT. As protein: CASSVGWDRKGNSPLHF.

This chain links TRBV19 with TRBJ2-7; perhaps TRBD1 as D (5 bases). Germline V gene lookup returns CDR1 LNHDA and CDR2 SQIVND (reference sequence). V lost 2 bases and J lost 7, with 12 bases in between. The CDR3 spans 13 residues. CDR3 region: CASSIRAGWEQYF. In nucleotides, the CDR3 is TGTGCCAGTAGTATACGGGCAGGGTGGGAGCAGTACTTC.